This TCR beta chain was found in a study of T cells in tumors after PD-1 blockade (dated 2019 in TCRdb). Turning to the overall study: Patients were excluded if they had prior checkpoint blockade, use of systemic immunosuppressants, or recent radiotherapy or other anti-cancer therapy within 4 weeks. Some patients also continued taking vismodegib 150 mg daily during anti-PD-1 treatment. Patients received pembrolizumab 200 mg every 3 weeks or cemiplimab 350 mg every 2 weeks. Paired single-cell RNA and TCR sequencing was done in the study on site-matched tumors from patients with BCC or SCC, both before and after anti-PD-1 therapy. On average, peripheral blood samples yielded some 37,000 unique clonotypes and around 110,000 TCR templates (range roughly 21,000-270,000). RECIST version 1.1 was the standard used to evaluate clinical response. To compare blood and tumor clonotypes, bulk TCR sequencing was performed on 9 to 11 peripheral blood samples from roughly five patients.

Note on this clone: Its antigen is still unknown. Base-call qualities are not available, and no considerably larger clone is one nucleotide away.

The immunoSEQ platform was used for deep TCRbeta sequencing. The source study handled its data this way. For further analysis, only productive rearrangements were exported from the immunoSEQ Analyzer. T cell phenotypes were assigned to bulk TCRbeta clonotypes by matching to single-cell RNA+TCR-seq clones sharing the same TCRbeta sequence. Clone enrichment in tumor was calculated as tumor frequency divided by PBMC frequency from bulk TCR sequencing. TCRs were grouped by GLIPH into specificity groups, defined as clusters of distinct TCRs likely recognizing common antigens via shared CDR3 motifs. Drawn from immuneACCESS, this table holds only the in-frame rearrangements with V and J called that TCRdb kept. Clones are partly lost; checked studies trace under half to an unresolved V gene and leave the rest unexplained. The DNA was the basis for D and trimming; V, J and clone size are from that table. The sample data list 20,000 to 25,000 clones, and around 80% of these were observed just once. The top ten hold roughly 25% of the sample.

Trimming accounts for 0 bases at V and 5 bases at J, while the number of junction bases matched to no gene is 4. CDR1 and CDR2 are drawn from the germline V gene: SGHRS, YFSETQ. The CDR3 covers 14 residues, taking in both the cysteine and the phenylalanine. Just CDR3 DNA is preserved here, 42 bases in frame from base 1. The time point tag for this specimen amounts to: before anti-PD-1 therapy. For bulk TCRbeta sequencing, genomic DNA was extracted from tumor biopsies or peripheral blood, and input amounts ranged from roughly 550 ng to 6,004 ng. Every patient was a poor candidate for surgical resection and had histologically proven advanced or metastatic basal or squamous cell carcinoma. Of the ten to eleven patients making up the basal cell carcinoma cohort, several underwent bulk tumor TCR sequencing. The full study reports these points: The source of novel T cell clones was not identified, and lymphoid organs or rare unexpanded clones within the tumor or the tumor periphery could be included among the possible sources. Around 43% of tumor TCR clonotypes were found in blood, and some novel exhausted tumor clones appeared in pre-treatment blood, suggesting peripheral recruitment.

This specimen consisted of PBMCs, obtained before anti-PD-1 treatment. The TCR comes from a human donor with basal cell carcinoma. This sequence uses TRBV5-1 and TRBJ2-7, with TRBD1 matching 8 junction bases. This receptor carries the CDR3 CASSLEAGGDEQYF. The bases are TGCGCCAGCAGCTTGGAAGCAGGGGGCGACGAGCAGTACTTC.